This T cell receptor beta chain appears in the sequencing data of a study of regulatory T cells in long-lasting Graves disease. General study points: Accuracy was possibly reduced by small sample size.

In building TCR beta libraries, iRepertoire HTBI primers were used together with Arm-PCR of CDR3 regions. TCRdb reprocessed the multiplex PCR reads via MiXCR and lists one record per CDR3 protein. Of hundreds of thousands of distinct CDR3 sequences listed, around 21% are singletons. The time point here: persistent/refractory GD, antithyroid drugs over 5 years with positive TRAb. The TCR library used RNA extracted from PBMCs. Patients of an endocrinology department in Xi'an, China, were included. About 9.2 milliliters of peripheral blood were taken and placed in EDTA tubes. Regarding this clonotype: What it binds is unknown.

Sequenced material: peripheral blood mononuclear cells (PBMCs), taken when the disease was refractory, from a patient treated with antithyroid drugs. The receptor comes from a female donor with Graves disease.

CDR3 sequence reads: CASSYHTEGRYEQYF. In DNA form, the CDR3 reads TGTGCCAGCAGTTACCACACGGAGGGCCGCTACGAGCAGTACTTC. The V gene is TRBV7-2, the J gene TRBJ2-7, with D possibly TRBD2 on 6 matching bases. The germline V and J ends were trimmed by 6 bases and 3 bases, with 18 bases remaining between them. The CDR3 contains 15 residues. Germline V gene data show CDR1 as SGHTA and CDR2 as FQGNSA.